The 31 T cell receptor beta chains given below trace back to one sample, sequenced in a study of blood T cell repertoires in COVID-19. The assay was immunoSEQ multiplex PCR, and TCRdb's table has in-frame clones only and misses some. The table has 200,000 to 250,000 clones, approximately 83% seen once. The sequenced material came from peripheral blood. The receptors shown here come from a man of 80 years or more with acute or convalescent COVID-19.

In this sample, this clone turned up a few times. In DNA, the CDR3 is TGTGCCAGCAGGGACGACAGGGCTTATAATTCACCCCTCCACTTT. Translated: CASRDDRAYNSPLHF. The rearrangement links TRBV6-5 to TRBJ1-6; TRBD1 matches 7 bases. CDR1 is MNHEY, CDR2 SVGAGI, per germline. J lost 4 bases, V lost 6 bases, and 6 bases had no gene match. The CDR3 is made up of 15 amino acids.

The gene calls are TRBV29-1 and TRBJ1-1; possibly TRBD1 for D (5 bases). Germline assignment: CDR1 SQVTM and CDR2 ANQGSEA. V lost 2 bases to trimming and J lost 1 base, with 8 bases between them. The CDR3 sequence is 13 residues long. CDR3 residues: CSVERGGNTEAFF. CDR3 DNA sequence: TGCAGCGTTGAAAGGGGCGGGAACACTGAAGCTTTCTTT.

This chain uses TRBV2 with TRBJ1-6; no clear D. The V gene's germline CDR1 is SNHLY and CDR2 FYNNEI. The CDR3 has 16 residues. With 6 bases removed from V and 3 bases from J, the gap between germline ends came to 15 bases. This CDR3 is CASSLRPLGYNSPLHF. The CDR3 region has the DNA TGTGCCAGCAGCTTAAGGCCTCTAGGCTATAATTCACCCCTCCACTTT.

V and J are TRBV10-3 and TRBJ2-2; 7 bases map to TRBD1. After removal of 0 bases from V and 2 bases from J, the junction contained 15 bases not matched to a gene. CDR1 is ENHRY and CDR2 is SYGVKD in the germline V gene. CDR3 length: 20 residues. CDR3 protein: CAISESMRFPDRPNTGELFF. CDR3 DNA: TGTGCCATCAGTGAGTCGATGCGTTTCCCGGACAGGCCCAACACCGGGGAGCTGTTTTTT.

The CDR3 DNA follows: TGTGCCAGCAGTTACTCGAGACTAGCGGGAGAAGGCGAGCAGTACTTC. Amino acid sequence: CASSYSRLAGEGEQYF. The chain combines TRBV6-5 with TRBJ2-7; TRBD2 matches 12 bases. The V gene's germline CDR1 is MNHEY and CDR2 SVGAGI. The length of the CDR3 is 16 residues. The V and J ends lost 0 bases and 6 bases, in that order; junction bases with no gene match: 6.

The J gene is TRBJ2-2, the V gene TRBV15; D is unclear. Trimming shortened V by 1 base and J by 1 base, and 10 bases separated the two germline ends. The CDR3 runs to 16 residues. CDR1 is LNHNV and CDR2 is YYDKDF in the germline V gene (reference sequence). The CDR3 is CATSRVPPRNTGELFF. The CDR3 DNA is TGTGCCACCAGCAGAGTACCCCCGAGGAACACCGGGGAGCTGTTTTTT.

This clone showed up just a few times. The V call is TRBV10-3, the J call TRBJ1-3; unclear D gene. CDR3 size: 16 residues. Trimming left V 0 bases short and J 4 bases short, with 13 bases between. The germline V gene encodes CDR1 ENHRY and CDR2 SYGVKD. The CDR3 DNA is TGTGCCATCAGTGAGTCGAACACGGGGTCAGGAAACACCATATATTTT. Translating gives CAISESNTGSGNTIYF.

DNA of the CDR3: TGCGCCAGCAGCTTGGGGCAGGGACTTAATTCACCCCTCCACTTT. Residues: CASSLGQGLNSPLHF. The chain has TRBV5-1 and TRBJ1-6; tentatively, D is TRBD1 (5 bases). Between the trimmed V and J ends, which lost 0 bases and 6 bases, there was a span of 10 bases. The germline gives CDR1 SGHRS, CDR2 YFSETQ. The CDR3 is 15 amino acids. The whole variable domain, filled in from reference TRBV5-1 and TRBJ1-6, reads KAGVTQTPRYLIKTRGQQVTLSCSPISGHRSVSWYQQTPGQGLQFLFEYFSETQRNKGNFPGRFSGRQFSNSRSEMNVSTLELGDSALYLCASSLGQGLNSPLHFGNGTRLTVT.

The chain uses TRBV7-9 and TRBJ2-2; weak D call: TRBD1 (5 bases). The germline CDR1 and CDR2 sequences are SEHNR and FQNEAQ (reference sequence). The CDR3 runs to 14 residues. The V end was cut by 6 bases, the J end by 7 bases, with 15 bases between. The CDR3 loop is CASRGDSQSGELFF. CDR3 nucleotide sequence: TGTGCCAGCAGGGGTGACAGCCAGAGCGGGGAGCTGTTTTTT.

The V gene is TRBV3-1 (or the pseudogene TRBV3-2), the J gene TRBJ2-5, with D hard to call. Trimming stripped 3 bases from V and 5 bases from J, with 10 bases between. The CDR3 has 13 residues. In germline, CDR1 is LGHDT, CDR2 YNNKEL (reference sequence). DNA of the CDR3: TGTGCCAGCAGCCAGTATGAGAAGGAGACCCAGTACTTC. It translates to CASSQYEKETQYF.

The V and J genes are TRBV7-9 and TRBJ1-2; D gene ambiguous. The length of the CDR3 is 15 residues. CDR1 is SEHNR and CDR2 is FQNEAQ in the germline V gene (reference sequence). V dropped 2 bases and J dropped 3 bases, with 13 bases sitting between them. Here the CDR3 DNA reads TGTGCCAGCAGCTTAAGGCAGGCCTCCTACTATGGCTACACCTTC. Encoded protein: CASSLRQASYYGYTF.

The chain employs TRBV19 and TRBJ2-3, with D tentatively TRBD1 (5 bases). Germline loops: CDR1 LNHDA, CDR2 SQIVND (reference sequence). The CDR3 totals 13 residues. Between the trimmed V and J ends, which lost 5 bases and 3 bases, there was a span of 9 bases. The CDR3 spells CASSQQGTDTQYF. The CDR3 nucleotides are TGTGCCAGTAGTCAGCAGGGAACAGATACGCAGTATTTT.

This chain connects TRBV18 to TRBJ2-7; 13 bases line up with TRBD2. V dropped 6 bases and J dropped 2; count of bases not matched to a gene: 4. The germline CDR1 and CDR2 sequences are KGHSH and LQKENI. The CDR3 totals 15 residues. CDR3 protein: CASSQGLAGAYEQYF. CDR3 DNA: TGTGCCAGCTCCCAAGGACTAGCGGGAGCCTACGAGCAGTACTTC.

Only one count was recorded for this clone. The chain has TRBV30 and TRBJ2-6; D is possibly TRBD1 (5 bases). Germline loops: CDR1 GTSNPN, CDR2 SVGIG (reference sequence). V lost 0 bases to trimming and J lost 4 bases, with 10 bases between them. The CDR3 covers 15 residues. The CDR3 nucleotides read TGTGCCTGGAGTGTGCCTGGGGCAGGGGCCAACGTCCTGACTTTC. It is translated as CAWSVPGAGANVLTF.

V gene TRBV19 combines with J gene TRBJ1-6; D gene unclear. The CDR3 sequence is 17 residues long. Trimming cost V 0 bases and J 9 bases, with 18 bases left between them. CDR1 is LNHDA and CDR2 is SQIVND in the germline V gene (reference sequence). For the CDR3, the DNA is TGTGCCAGTAGTATAGATCAGCCTCGGGTTCGGAGTTCACCCCTCCACTTT. Protein: CASSIDQPRVRSSPLHF.

The rearrangement links TRBV5-4 to TRBJ2-5; 7 bases match TRBD2. Losses at the gene ends were 3 bases for V and 2 bases for J; bases not matched to a gene: 13. The CDR3 loop spans 17 amino acids. Germline V CDR1 and CDR2: SGHNT, YYREEE (reference sequence). CDR3 sequence (DNA): TGTGCCAGCAGCTCACGGTGGTCCAGCGGGGATCAAGAGACCCAGTACTTC. Encoded protein: CASSSRWSSGDQETQYF.

Notes on this clone: The sample carries other DNA sequences with the same CDR3. The chain combines TRBV5-6 with TRBJ2-2; 9 bases match TRBD1. This CDR3 has 15 residues. The V and J ends lost 0 bases and 6 bases, in that order; junction bases with no gene match: 3. The germline gives CDR1 SGHDT, CDR2 YYEEEE. The CDR3 protein is CASSLGQGVAGELFF. CDR3 bases: TGTGCCAGCAGCTTGGGACAGGGGGTCGCCGGGGAGCTGTTTTTT.

V is TRBV27 and J is TRBJ1-1; 9 nucleotides agree with TRBD1. The CDR3 consists of 19 residues. With 5 bases clipped from V and 0 bases from J, the junction kept 16 bases outside the gene matches. CDR1 MNHEY and CDR2 SMNVEV come from the germline V gene (reference sequence). The CDR3 bases are TGTGCCAGCAGTCGATACCGGGGGACAGGGATCCCGGTGAACACTGAAGCTTTCTTT. It yields the protein CASSRYRGTGIPVNTEAFF.

The V call is TRBV28, the J call TRBJ2-5; TRBD2 might be the D (5 bases). The CDR3 length is 15 residues. Germline V gives CDR1 MDHEN, CDR2 SYDVKM. Trimming stripped 7 bases from V and 5 bases from J, with 20 bases between. This CDR3 is CASTPRARMWETQYF. In DNA, the CDR3 is TGTGCCAGCACCCCGAGGGCGCGAATGTGGGAGACCCAGTACTTC.

V is TRBV6-5 and J is TRBJ2-7, with TRBD1 as a possible D gene (6 bases). CDR1 and CDR2 from the germline V gene are MNHEY and SVGAGI. The germline V and J ends were trimmed by 0 bases and 12 bases, with 15 bases remaining between them. The CDR3 has 13 amino acids. The CDR3, as DNA: TGTGCCAGCAGTTACTCCGGCGGAAGGGGGTGGTACTTC. It codes for CASSYSGGRGWYF.

This chain joins TRBV28 and TRBJ2-6; 7 bases line up with TRBD2. The CDR3 has 18 amino acids. Germline-derived CDR1 and CDR2 are MDHEN and SYDVKM. J gave up 4 bases and V 3 bases, and 12 bases lay outside the gene matches. CDR3 DNA sequence: TGTGCCAGCAGTTTCTATGGGGGGGAACAGGCAGGGGCCAACGTCCTGACTTTC. It codes for CASSFYGGEQAGANVLTF. The whole variable domain, filled in from reference TRBV28 and TRBJ2-6, reads DVKVTQSSRYLVKRTGEKVFLECVQDMDHENMFWYRQDPGLGLRLIYFSYDVKMKEKGDIPEGYSVSREKKERFSLILESASTNQTSMYLCASSFYGGEQAGANVLTFGAGSRLTVL.

The chain employs TRBV24-1 and TRBJ1-4; the match to TRBD1 covers 11 bases. The CDR3 length is 16 residues. Trimming removed 2 bases from V and 8 bases from J; junction bases left unmatched: 6. Germline V lookup: CDR1 KGHDR, CDR2 SFDVKD. The CDR3 region is CATSDSGTGGAEKLFF. CDR3 coding DNA: TGTGCCACCAGTGATTCCGGGACAGGGGGAGCAGAAAAACTGTTTTTT.

The CDR3 DNA reads as TGCGCCAGCAGTGAAGGACAGCCCTACGAGCAGTACTTC. This gives the protein CASSEGQPYEQYF. The genes are TRBV10-1 and TRBJ2-7; perhaps TRBD1 as D (6 bases). Germline loops: CDR1 WNHNN, CDR2 SYGVQD (reference sequence). The CDR3 runs 13 residues. The V and J ends lost 3 bases and 2 bases respectively, with 8 bases between them.

The J gene is TRBJ1-2, the V gene TRBV7-2; 7 bases are shared with TRBD1. V lost 4 bases to trimming and J lost 0 bases; unmatched junction nucleotides: 8. Germline CDR1 is SGHTA and CDR2 is FQGNSA. The CDR3 extends over 16 amino acids. This chain's CDR3 is CASSSRGRISNYGYTF. The CDR3 DNA follows: TGTGCCAGCAGCTCCAGGGGGAGGATTTCTAACTATGGCTACACCTTC. The whole variable domain, remainder taken from reference TRBV7-2 and TRBJ1-2, is GAGVSQSPSNKVTEKGKDVELRCDPISGHTALYWYRQSLGQGLEFLIYFQGNSAPDKSGLPSDRFSAERTGGSVSTLTIQRTQQEDSAVYLCASSSRGRISNYGYTFGSGTRLTVV.

This clone was observed once. This chain uses TRBV9 with TRBJ2-5; the match to TRBD2 covers 10 bases. The CDR3 spans 14 residues. Germline-derived CDR1 and CDR2 are SGDLS and YYNGEE. V trimming: 3 bases; J trimming: 4 bases; junction bases outside the gene matches: 3. The CDR3 sequence: CASSAASGRETQYF. DNA for the CDR3: TGTGCCAGCAGCGCCGCTAGCGGGAGAGAGACCCAGTACTTC.

The chain recombines TRBV18 with TRBJ1-5; 7 bases align to TRBD1. Trimming at V came to 2 bases and at J to 1 base, leaving 2 bases not matched to a gene. The V gene's germline CDR1 is KGHSH and CDR2 LQKENI. The CDR3 is 15 amino acids. The CDR3 DNA is TGTGCCAGCTCACCATTGGGACAGAGCAATCAGCCCCAGCATTTT. Its protein product is CASSPLGQSNQPQHF.

The chain is built from TRBV5-8 and TRBJ1-5; TRBD1 agrees at 11 bases. V was clipped by 4 bases and J by 4 bases; unmatched bases: 4. Per germline, CDR1 SGHTS and CDR2 YDEGEE. The CDR3 runs 15 residues. The CDR3, as DNA: TGTGCCAGCAGCCCAAGGGACAGGGGGAATCAGCCCCAGCATTTT. Protein sequence: CASSPRDRGNQPQHF. The full variable domain, rest sourced from reference TRBV5-8 and TRBJ1-5, is EAGVTQSPTHLIKTRGQQATLRCSPISGHTSVYWYQQALGLGLQFLLWYDEGEERNRGNFPPRFSGRQFPNYSSELNVNALELEDSALYLCASSPRDRGNQPQHFGDGTRLSIL.

This clone was seen only a few times. The chain uses TRBV19 and TRBJ2-7; 7 nucleotides match TRBD1. The CDR3 runs 13 residues. The germline CDR1 and CDR2 sequences are LNHDA and SQIVND (reference sequence). V shed 5 bases, J shed 6 bases, and the junction held 7 bases outside the gene matches. CDR3 sequence (DNA): TGTGCCAGTAGTCCCTGGGACAGCGCCGAGCAGTACTTC. Translated: CASSPWDSAEQYF.

This chain uses TRBV19 with TRBJ2-7; 10 positions match TRBD2. Per germline, CDR1 LNHDA and CDR2 SQIVND (reference sequence). Unmatched junction bases numbered 33, after V lost 9 bases and J lost 4 bases. The CDR3 totals 22 residues. The CDR3 here is CASASSLAGDAGTRTRLYEQYF. CDR3 coding DNA: TGTGCCAGCGCCTCCTCTCTAGCGGGAGACGCGGGGACTCGGACTAGACTTTACGAGCAGTACTTC. Full variable domain (missing parts from reference TRBV19 and TRBJ2-7): DGGITQSPKYLFRKEGQNVTLSCEQNLNHDAMYWYRQDPGQGLRLIYYSQIVNDFQKGDIAEGYSVSREKKESFPLTVTSAQKNPTAFYLCASASSLAGDAGTRTRLYEQYFGPGTRLTVT.

The rearrangement uses TRBV7-2 and TRBJ1-6, with 7 nucleotides matching TRBD1. CDR1 is SGHTA, CDR2 FQGNSA, per germline. The CDR3 has 16 amino acids. With V trimmed by 3 bases and J by 7 bases, 9 bases remained unmatched. The CDR3 DNA is TGTGCCAGCAGCTTCACATGGGGACAGCAAAATTCACCCCTCCACTTT. It specifies CASSFTWGQQNSPLHF. The full variable domain, with the rest looked up from reference TRBV7-2 and TRBJ1-6, is GAGVSQSPSNKVTEKGKDVELRCDPISGHTALYWYRQSLGQGLEFLIYFQGNSAPDKSGLPSDRFSAERTGGSVSTLTIQRTQQEDSAVYLCASSFTWGQQNSPLHFGNGTRLTVT.

V gene TRBV6-5 combines with J gene TRBJ1-2, with unresolved D. From germline, CDR1 is MNHEY and CDR2 SVGAGI. CDR3 length: 14 amino acids. Trimming took 0 bases from V and 1 from J, leaving 6 bases between them. The CDR3 is CASSYSRFNYGYTF. DNA for the CDR3: TGTGCCAGCAGTTACTCGAGGTTTAACTATGGCTACACCTTC.